Included here is one TCR beta chain sequence, with context. What it binds is not known. Researchers divided each subset's genomic DNA evenly across several immunoSEQ plates. Using immunoSEQ multiplex PCR, the repertoire was profiled, and TCRdb retains in-frame clones only, with some absent. The data show about 2.2 million clones, roughly 91% seen once. Per germline, CDR1 ENHRY and CDR2 SYGVKD. With V trimmed by 7 bases and J by 1 base, 10 bases remained unmatched. This CDR3 contains 16 residues. These data originate in a study of shared clonotypes between healthy human individuals. The study, taken as a whole, reports: Deeper or shallower sequencing was expected to change how clonotypes are shared among donors. The sole specimen, blood, was sampled, and tissue repertoires likely differ. On the whole, naive subsets had larger estimated richness than memory subsets had.

CD45RO-negative, CCR7-positively selected cells formed the naive CD8 fraction, excluding terminally differentiated effector memory CD45RA+ cells. The material sequenced was naive CD8+ T cells from PBMCs. The chain carries TRBV10-3 and TRBJ1-2, with TRBD1 matching 9 bases. The receptor's source is a young man in good health. Some clones in this sample may be carry-over from other donors' samples. CDR3 bases: TGTGCCATCACCCGGGACAGGGACAGCTTTAACTATGGCTACACCTTC. It codes for CAITRDRDSFNYGYTF.